This T cell receptor beta chain was sequenced in a study of blood T cell repertoires in COVID-19. The wider study: From T cells, B-cell-depleted T cells, or PBMCs came the material, which was cDNA or gDNA.

Germline V gene sequence: CDR1 SGHNT, CDR2 YENEEA. The CDR3 extends over 14 amino acids. Unmatched junction bases numbered 7, after V lost 5 bases and J lost 8 bases. The repertoire was sequenced with immunoSEQ multiplex PCR; TCRdb's copy has only in-frame clones and lacks some. Of tens of thousands of clones listed, roughly 90% were seen once; the top ten hold about 4.9%. This TCR came from a man in his fifties or sixties with COVID-19, enrolled during active disease. Material: peripheral blood. This rearrangement joins TRBV11-3 to TRBJ2-1; TRBD2 matches at 9 bases. This chain's CDR3 is CASSPGLAGDEQFF. CDR3 bases: TGTGCCAGCAGCCCTGGCTTAGCGGGAGATGAGCAGTTCTTC.